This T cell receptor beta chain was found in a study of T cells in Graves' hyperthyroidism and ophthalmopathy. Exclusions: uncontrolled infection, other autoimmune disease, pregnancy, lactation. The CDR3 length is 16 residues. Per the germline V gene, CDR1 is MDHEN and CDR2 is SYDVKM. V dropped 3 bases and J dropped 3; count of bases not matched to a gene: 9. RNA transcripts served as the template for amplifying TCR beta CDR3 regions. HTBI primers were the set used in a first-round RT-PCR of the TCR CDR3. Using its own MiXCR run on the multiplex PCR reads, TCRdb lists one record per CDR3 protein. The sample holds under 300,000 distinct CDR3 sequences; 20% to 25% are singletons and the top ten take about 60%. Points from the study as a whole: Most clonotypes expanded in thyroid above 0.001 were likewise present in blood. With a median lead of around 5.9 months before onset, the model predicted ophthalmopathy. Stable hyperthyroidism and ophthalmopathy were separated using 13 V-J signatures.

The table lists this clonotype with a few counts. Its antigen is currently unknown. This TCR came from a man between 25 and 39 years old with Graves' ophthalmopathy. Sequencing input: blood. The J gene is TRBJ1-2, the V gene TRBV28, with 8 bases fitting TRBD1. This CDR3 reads CASSFLGQAVDYGYTF. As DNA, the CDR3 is TGTGCCAGCAGTTTCCTGGGACAGGCAGTTGACTATGGCTACACCTTC.